This T cell receptor (beta chain) derives from a study of cytomegalovirus exposure and HLA in healthy donors. Study results and limitations: An analysis done earlier found most TCR beta V segments productive about 87% or about 30% of the time.

Of note for this clone: Its antigen remains unidentified.

CDR1 and CDR2 (germline): SGHAT, FQNNGV. V was trimmed by 1 base and J by 4 bases, leaving 4 bases between them. This CDR3 has 12 residues. The PCR employed 60 Vbeta primers together with 13 Jbeta primers. Clones were read by immunoSEQ multiplex PCR, and TCRdb kept only the in-frame ones, dropping some. The data hold about 170,000 clones, with roughly 85% observed a single time. The sample comprised PBMCs. This clonotype was sampled from a woman aged 50 to 60 in good health and CMV-seropositive. This chain uses TRBV11-2 with TRBJ2-5; no reliable D call. Written as DNA, the CDR3 is TGTGCCAGCAGCTTAGCTCGAGAGACCCAGTACTTC. It specifies CASSLARETQYF.